This T cell receptor beta chain was recorded in a study of blood T cell repertoires in COVID-19. The wider study: Acute-phase and convalescent COVID-19 samples originated in the United States, Italy and Spain. T cells, B-cell-depleted T cells, or PBMCs provided the cDNA or gDNA that served as material.

Original data processing: Counts of nucleated cells, estimated from reference gene primer amplification, were obtained. TCRdb keeps only in-frame clones here, not all; method: immunoSEQ multiplex PCR. That table is the source of V, J and clone size, and D and trimming were worked out from the DNA. The sample consists of about 110,000 clones, 85% of them appearing once. This clone was seen a handful of times. The CDR3 sequence is 13 residues long. Trimming removed 5 bases at V and 4 bases at J, with 11 bases between. Germline assignment: CDR1 MNHEY and CDR2 SMNVEV (reference sequence). The sample taken for sequencing was peripheral blood. The source of this sequence is a human donor in a cohort sampled during active COVID-19. The chain has TRBV27 and TRBJ2-5; possible D gene TRBD2, 6 bases. The CDR3 DNA follows: TGTGCCAGCAGTCCGACGGGGGTAGAGACCCAGTACTTC. It specifies CASSPTGVETQYF.